The source of this T cell receptor (beta chain) is a study of monozygotic twins with inflammatory bowel disease (dated by TCRdb to between 2018 and 2021). Regarding the study in general: In total, some 30 monozygotic twin pairs made up the full study: 19 Danish pairs, all IBD-discordant, plus nine German pairs, of which four were IBD-concordant and five were IBD-discordant. The search for disease-associated traits relied mainly on comparing IBD patients with their genetically identical healthy co-twins within discordant pairs. Each individual had, on average, about 151 000 unique TCRalpha sequences and 181 000 unique TCRbeta sequences available for analysis. Broader findings and caveats from the paper: Compared with healthy twins, IBD patients had fewer clonotypes in common with other individuals, a difference most pronounced in patients showing signs of disease activity. Measured by the inverse Simpson index, TCRbeta repertoire diversity was lower in IBD patients than in their healthy co-twins. No single strong signal or clonotype linked to IBD turned up in the results, so the idea that one exists was not supported. Repertoire similarity did not differ between concordant and discordant twins, possibly due to limited statistical power. Background noise and inter-individual variability may have been introduced into the repertoires by the differing immunosuppressive treatments among patients. Different T cell subtypes could not be distinguished in the analysis.

From each donor, an approximately 2.5 ml peripheral blood sample was drawn into PAXgene tubes and stored at -80 degrees C. Without any T cell sorting, total RNA was extracted from whole blood using the PAXgene blood miRNA kit on an automated QIAcube. Peripheral blood from monozygotic twin pairs, either concordant or discordant for inflammatory bowel disease, underwent deep TCRalpha and TCRbeta repertoire profiling that used unique molecular barcoding. Smoking habits were recorded for all twin pairs, and each individual was classified as a current, former or never smoker. Libraries were made using 5' RACE. The input for every TCR library was 3500 ng of total RNA. For each sample, cDNA synthesis was carried out in eight separate reactions using SMARTScribe reverse transcriptase. During cDNA synthesis, template switching introduced unique molecular identifiers that contained a 6-nucleotide sample barcode. TCRalpha and TCRbeta cDNA was amplified in two nested PCRs of roughly 16 and 10 cycles, and bead purification was carried out after each PCR. Before amplification, the cDNA was both treated with uracil DNA-glycosylase and purified with the QIAquick PCR purification kit. In the second PCR, Illumina TruSeq-compatible adapters and sample-specific barcodes were added. Library quality and concentration were checked on TapeStation and Qubit, and libraries were pooled at about 5 ng each. Pooled libraries were sequenced on an Illumina HiSeq2500 single-index Rapid Run with 2 x 100 bp reads and custom sequencing primers. The authors' pipeline ran thus. MiGEC version 1.2.6 was used for UMI-based consensus assembly, which corrected PCR and sequencing errors. MiXCR version 2.1.1 was used for V(D)J alignment, clonotype assembly and CDR3 extraction. Gene usage, clonotype sharing and MAIT/NKT TCR abundance were normalised by analysing the top 1000, 10 000 and 20 000 clonotypes per sample. Diversity was computed as the inverse Simpson index with the vegan R package after downsampling to 27 000 UMIs. Paired Mann-Whitney U tests on discordant twin pairs were used, with Benjamini-Hochberg multiple-testing correction. TCRdb reprocessed the raw reads; every CDR3 protein sequence is a single record, and DNA is not supplied. The V and J calls were not made by the authors but by TCRdb's processing. The sample's own table lists more than 300,000 distinct CDR3 sequences. 5.6% of the sample belongs to the ten largest clones.

A remark on this clonotype: No antigen is known for it.

The CDR3 covers 14 residues, taking in both the cysteine and the phenylalanine. The DNA is not on file. The receptor was derived from a human donor with ulcerative colitis or Crohn's disease, or a healthy co-twin of an affected twin (not recorded which). The rearranged segments are TRBV12-3 or TRBV12-4 and TRBJ2-7; checking the TCRdb D call of TRBD1 is not possible without DNA. The material sequenced was blood. The CDR3 corresponds to CASSFGTVSYEQYF.